The rows below give T cell receptor beta chains drawn from one sample of a study of cytotoxic CD8 clonotypes in ibrutinib-treated CLL. Repertoires were generated with immunoSEQ multiplex PCR, while TCRdb's copy carries only in-frame clones and drops some. The sample records around 140,000 clones, 75% to 85% being singletons. The sample here was PBMCs, taken after 36 months of ibrutinib treatment. The source of these receptors is a human donor with chronic lymphocytic leukemia. Each CDR3 is given with its conserved first and last residue. D genes are given only for firm matches. Clone size is given for some rows only: seen once, a few or many times, or a class if the clone is expanded.

>TRBV5-4|-|TRBD1|TRBJ1-4
TGTGCCAGCAGCTCACCCGGGACAGGAAATGAAAAACTGTTTTTT
CASSSPGTGNEKLFF
>TRBV19|-|TRBD1|TRBJ1-5
TGTGCCAGTCTACAGGGGGCTAATCAGCCCCAGCATTTT
CASLQGANQPQHF
>TRBV2|-|-|TRBJ2-7
TGTGCCAGCAGTGTACTAGGCCTTCAGAGCTCCTACGAGCAGTACTTC
CASSVLGLQSSYEQYF
>TRBV6-1|-|-|TRBJ1-1
TGTGCCAGCAGTGAAACCGTTGTGTGGGAAGGGGGCACTGAAGCTTTCTTT
CASSETVVWEGGTEAFF
>TRBV6-5|-|-|TRBJ1-3
TGTGCCAGCAGTTACATAGGCCCTGGAAACACCATATATTTT
CASSYIGPGNTIYF
>TRBV7-2|-|-|TRBJ1-5
TGTGCCAGCAGCCTACTTAGTCTACAGCATCATCAGCCCCAGCATTTT
CASSLLSLQHHQPQHF
>TRBV11-2|-|-|TRBJ2-7
TGTGCCAGCAGCTTATTCTCCGTTGGGGGAGGCTCCTACGAGCAGTACTTC
CASSLFSVGGGSYEQYF
>TRBV18|few|-|TRBJ1-2
TGTGCCAGCTCCCCAACCCCGGAGGGGTTAGGCTACACCTTC
CASSPTPEGLGYTF
>TRBV19|-|TRBD1|TRBJ1-5
TGTGCCAGTAGTCTAGGACAGGGGTGGGATCAGCCCCAGCATTTT
CASSLGQGWDQPQHF
>TRBV6-1|-|-|TRBJ2-7
TGTGCCAGCAGTGAAGCTGACCGCTATCGGTACTTC
CASSEADRYRYF
>TRBV30|-|-|TRBJ1-3
TGTGCCTGGAGTGTCGGGGCTGGAAACACCATATATTTT
CAWSVGAGNTIYF
>TRBV9|-|-|TRBJ1-6
TGTGCCAGCAGCGATGCAGGGAGGTATAATTCACCCCTCCACTTT
CASSDAGRYNSPLHF
>TRBV19|-|-|TRBJ2-1
TGTGCCAGTAGTATACGGAGGAGGGGCTCCTACAATGAGCAGTTCTTC
CASSIRRRGSYNEQFF
>TRBV5-1|-|TRBD1|TRBJ2-7
TGCGCCAGCAGCCCCACCGGGGACAGGGGTCACGAGCAGTACTTC
CASSPTGDRGHEQYF
>TRBV11-3|-|-|TRBJ2-1
TGTGCCAGCAGCCATAGCGGTAGCTACAATGAGCAGTTCTTC
CASSHSGSYNEQFF
>TRBV5-4|-|-|TRBJ2-7
TGTGCCAGCAGCGGCCGATCGGGTAGTGGCAACGAGCAGTACTTC
CASSGRSGSGNEQYF
>TRBV6-6|-|-|TRBJ2-7
TGTGCCAGCACCAAAAGCCTAGGGCATCCCTACGAGCAGTACTTC
CASTKSLGHPYEQYF
>TRBV11-2|once|-|TRBJ1-6
TGTGCCAGCAGCTCGGGCCCCCTCAGGGGTAACACCCTCCACTTT
CASSSGPLRGNTLHF
>TRBV10-2|few|-|TRBJ1-5
TGCGCCAGCAGTGCCGGGGGTAATCAGCCCCAGCATTTT
CASSAGGNQPQHF
>TRBV6-1|-|-|TRBJ1-5
TGTGCCAGCCTTAAGGGTGGCAATCAGCCCCAGCATTTT
CASLKGGNQPQHF
>TRBV11-2|-|-|TRBJ1-3
TGTGCCAGCAGCTTCCTCGTTCAGGGTCTCTCTGGAAACACCATATATTTT
CASSFLVQGLSGNTIYF
>TRBV12-2|-|-|TRBJ2-7
TGTGCAAGTCGCTTAATAGGACTAGGCTTCATTGGGGAGCAGTACTTC
CASRLIGLGFIGEQYF
>TRBV30|-|-|TRBJ1-2
TGTGCCTTGCAACAGGTTACCCCCCTTGGCTACACCTTC
CALQQVTPLGYTF
>TRBV6-5|-|TRBD2|TRBJ2-7
TGTGCCAGCAGTTACGATGCGGGAGGGGCCTACGAGCAGTACTTC
CASSYDAGGAYEQYF
>TRBV6-5|-|-|TRBJ1-5
TGTGCCAGCAGTTACTCGAAAGGGATCCATCAGCCCCAGCATTTT
CASSYSKGIHQPQHF
>TRBV7-8|-|TRBD1|TRBJ1-2
TGTGCCAGCAGCTACGAACCGACAGGGGGATCCTATGGCTACACCTTC
CASSYEPTGGSYGYTF
>TRBV7-9|-|-|TRBJ1-1
TGTGCCAGCAGCTTAGAAGGAGGCACCAAGCCTTTCTTT
CASSLEGGTKPFF
>TRBV6-5|-|TRBD2|TRBJ2-5
TGTGCCAGCAGTTACGCTGGGACTAGCGACGAGACCCAGTACTTC
CASSYAGTSDETQYF
>TRBV29-1|-|-|TRBJ1-2
TGCAGCGTAGCCCGGGGGCATACGGGTAATGGCTACACCTTC
CSVARGHTGNGYTF
>TRBV6-5|-|-|TRBJ2-2
TGTGCCAGCAGTTATGAAGGGAGATCGAACACCGGGGAGCTGTTTTTT
CASSYEGRSNTGELFF
>TRBV7-2|-|TRBD1|TRBJ2-7
TGTGCCAGCAGTCCAACCTCAGGGACAGGGCTGCGGTACGAGCAGTACTTC
CASSPTSGTGLRYEQYF
>TRBV7-6|-|-|TRBJ2-1
TGTGCCAGCAGCCCAACTAGAAACGAGCAGTTCTTC
CASSPTRNEQFF
>TRBV19|-|TRBD2|TRBJ2-3
TGTGCCAGTGGATTGAGGCCGGGACTAGCGGGAGAAGATACGCAGTATTTT
CASGLRPGLAGEDTQYF
>TRBV5-1|-|-|TRBJ1-2
TGCGCCAGCAGCTTGGGGCCAACTAACTATGGCTACACCTTC
CASSLGPTNYGYTF
>TRBV30|-|-|TRBJ2-7
TGTGCCTGGAGTCCCTGGACCGCAATAACCTACGAGCAGTACTTC
CAWSPWTAITYEQYF
>TRBV6-5|-|-|TRBJ2-2
TGTGCCAGCAAAAGGGCTACCGGGGAGCTGTTTTTT
CASKRATGELFF
>TRBV19|-|-|TRBJ2-7
TGTGCCAGTAGTATTCATCCCGGCGGGACAGTACCCTACGAGCAGTACTTC
CASSIHPGGTVPYEQYF
>TRBV19|-|TRBD1|TRBJ1-5
TGTGCCACAAGGGACAGGGAGTTTAATCAGCCCCAGCATTTT
CATRDREFNQPQHF
>TRBV7-9|-|-|TRBJ1-5
TGTGCCAGCAGCTCCTCAAGTCAGGGGAGGACGCAGGGCAATCAGCCCCAGCATTTT
CASSSSSQGRTQGNQPQHF
>TRBV12-5|-|TRBD2|TRBJ2-5
TGTGCTAGTGGTCCCTGGACTAGCGGATTTATGGAAGAGACCCAGTACTTC
CASGPWTSGFMEETQYF
>TRBV10-1|-|TRBD2|TRBJ2-7
TGCGCCAGCAGTGAGTCCGGGACTAGCGGGGCCCCCTACGAGCAGTACTTC
CASSESGTSGAPYEQYF
>TRBV19|few|-|TRBJ1-1
TGTGCCAGTAGAGTGTATACGCGGAACACTGAAGCTTTCTTT
CASRVYTRNTEAFF
>TRBV7-9|-|-|TRBJ2-2
TGTGCCAGCAGGCCCGGTACCACCGGGGGGGAGCTGTTTTTT
CASRPGTTGGELFF
>TRBV13|-|TRBD1|TRBJ1-1
TGTGCCAGCAGCTTACGACAGGGGGGACTGAACACTGAAGCTTTCTTT
CASSLRQGGLNTEAFF